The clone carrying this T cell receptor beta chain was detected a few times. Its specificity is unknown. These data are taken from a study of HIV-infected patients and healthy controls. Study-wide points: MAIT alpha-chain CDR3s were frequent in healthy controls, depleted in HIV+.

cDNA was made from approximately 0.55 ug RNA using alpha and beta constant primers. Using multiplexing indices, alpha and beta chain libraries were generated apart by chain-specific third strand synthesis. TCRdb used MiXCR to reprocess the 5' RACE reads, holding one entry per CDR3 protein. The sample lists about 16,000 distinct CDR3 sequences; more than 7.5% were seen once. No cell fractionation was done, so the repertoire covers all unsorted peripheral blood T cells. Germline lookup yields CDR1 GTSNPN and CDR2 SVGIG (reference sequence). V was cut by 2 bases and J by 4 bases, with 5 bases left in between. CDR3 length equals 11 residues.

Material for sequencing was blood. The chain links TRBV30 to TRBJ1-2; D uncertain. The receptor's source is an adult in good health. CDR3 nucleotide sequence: TGTGCCTGGAGTCGATCCTATGGCTACACCTTC. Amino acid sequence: CAWSRSYGYTF.